The clone carrying this TCR beta chain was seen at least ten times. Its antigen is currently unknown. This entry belongs to a study of tumor and adjacent non-tumor tissue in lung cancer. Study information: The patients, approximately 9 men and a handful of women, were about 30 to 85 with stage I to III disease. Some 4.2 million productive TCRbeta reads were obtained per sample on average. Study-level results: Compared with tumor, normal lung showed significantly lower TCR diversity. Patients with more diverse tumor TCRs had worse survival.

Three rounds of nested PCR, following a modified ARM-PCR protocol, produced the TCRbeta library. TCRdb called the multiplex PCR reads again in MiXCR, with one record for every CDR3 protein. The table includes approximately 86,000 distinct CDR3 sequences, roughly two thirds detected once. The length of the CDR3 is 16 residues. Trimming stripped 4 bases from V and 0 bases from J, with 12 bases between. Per germline, CDR1 MDHEN and CDR2 SYDVKM. RNA was extracted from bulk tissue without any cell sorting. The V call is TRBV28, the J call TRBJ1-4; TRBD1 might be the D (6 bases). Sequenced input: lung tumor tissue. The source of this sequence is a middle-aged woman with non-small cell lung cancer. DNA of the CDR3: TGTGCCAGCAGTTCCGGGGGCCTCGCAACTAATGAAAAACTGTTTTTT. As protein: CASSSGGLATNEKLFF.